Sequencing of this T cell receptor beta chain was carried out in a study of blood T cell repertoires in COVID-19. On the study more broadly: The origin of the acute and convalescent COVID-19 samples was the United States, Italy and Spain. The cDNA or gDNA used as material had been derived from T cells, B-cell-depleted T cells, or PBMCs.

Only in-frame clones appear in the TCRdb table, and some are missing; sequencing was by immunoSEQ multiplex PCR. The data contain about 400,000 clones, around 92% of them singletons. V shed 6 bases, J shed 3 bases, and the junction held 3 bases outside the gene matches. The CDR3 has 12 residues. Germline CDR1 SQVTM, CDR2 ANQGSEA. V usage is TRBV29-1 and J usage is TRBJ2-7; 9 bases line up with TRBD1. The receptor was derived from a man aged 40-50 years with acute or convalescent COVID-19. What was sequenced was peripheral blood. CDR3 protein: CSVGDRVYEQYF. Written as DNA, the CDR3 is TGCAGCGTGGGGGACAGGGTCTACGAGCAGTACTTC.